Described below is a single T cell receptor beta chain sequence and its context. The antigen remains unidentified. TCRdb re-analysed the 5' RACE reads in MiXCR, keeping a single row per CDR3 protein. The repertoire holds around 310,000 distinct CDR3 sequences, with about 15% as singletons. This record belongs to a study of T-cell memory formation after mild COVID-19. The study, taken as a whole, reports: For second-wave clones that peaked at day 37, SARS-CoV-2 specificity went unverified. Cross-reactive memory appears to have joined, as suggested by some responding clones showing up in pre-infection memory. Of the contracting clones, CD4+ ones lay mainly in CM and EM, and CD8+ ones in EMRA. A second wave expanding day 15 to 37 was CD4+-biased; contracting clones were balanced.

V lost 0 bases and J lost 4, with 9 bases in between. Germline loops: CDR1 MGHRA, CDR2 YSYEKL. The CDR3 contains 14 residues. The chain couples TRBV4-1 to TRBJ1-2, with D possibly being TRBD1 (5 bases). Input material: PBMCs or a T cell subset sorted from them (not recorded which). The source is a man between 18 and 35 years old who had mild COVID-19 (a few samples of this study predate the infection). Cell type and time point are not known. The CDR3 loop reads CASSQEGVSYGYTF. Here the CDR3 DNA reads TGCGCCAGCAGCCAAGAAGGGGTGAGCTATGGCTACACCTTC.